The clone carrying this T cell receptor (beta chain) was picked up a small number of times. What it recognizes is unknown. The entry originates in a study of PD-L1 blockade in urothelial cancer. Across the whole study: Every 3 weeks, patients received intravenous atezolizumab 1,200 mg, beginning 2014. The study, taken as a whole, reports: Tumors of patients with durable benefit held more tumor-infiltrating T lymphocytes.

The protocol was immunoSEQ multiplex PCR, while the TCRdb copy is restricted to in-frame clones and leaves out a portion. Of about 35,000 clones in the sample, more than 35% are singletons; the top ten hold about 8.9%. The patients had locally advanced or metastatic urothelial carcinoma. Sequences were derived from tumor tissue, sampled before atezolizumab (anti-PD-L1) treatment. This TCR was sampled from a man aged 55 to 69 with urothelial cancer.

The CDR3 region is CASSSHGPYYEQYF. The CDR3 nucleotides read TGTGCCAGCAGTTCGCATGGACCCTACTACGAGCAGTACTTC. V is TRBV6-8 and J is TRBJ2-7; unclear D gene. The CDR3 is 14 residues long. CDR1 and CDR2 from the germline V gene are MNHGY and SAAAGT. V shed 4 bases and J shed 3 bases, with 13 bases lying between them.